The 8 T cell receptor beta chains below all came from one sample that was sequenced in a study of cytomegalovirus exposure and HLA in healthy donors. Researchers ran the PCR with 60 Vbeta and 13 Jbeta primers. Clones were read by immunoSEQ multiplex PCR, and TCRdb kept only the in-frame ones, dropping some. This table holds 140,000 to 150,000 clones, almost 80% found once. The sample taken for sequencing was PBMCs. The receptors shown here come from a woman aged 40 to 50 in good health and CMV-seropositive.

This clone was found a few times. The genes are TRBV7-3 and TRBJ2-1, with 9 bases that match TRBD2. Germline values: CDR1 SGHTA, CDR2 FQGTGA. V was pared by 1 base and J by 6 bases, with 4 bases of the junction left unmatched. This CDR3 comprises 15 residues. The CDR3 DNA reads TGTGCCAGCAGCTTAATGGCGGGGGGGCGCAATGAGCAGTTCTTC. This gives the protein CASSLMAGGRNEQFF.

The J gene is TRBJ2-3, the V gene TRBV5-1; 12 nucleotides match TRBD2. The CDR3 spans 18 residues. The V gene's germline CDR1 is SGHRS and CDR2 YFSETQ. J gave up 2 bases and V 2 bases, and 9 bases lay outside the gene matches. The CDR3 DNA is TGCGCCAGCAGCTTCGATCTAGCGGGGGGGTACTCCACAGATACGCAGTATTTT. Translated, it gives CASSFDLAGGYSTDTQYF. Combining the CDR3 with reference TRBV5-1 and TRBJ2-3 gives the whole variable domain KAGVTQTPRYLIKTRGQQVTLSCSPISGHRSVSWYQQTPGQGLQFLFEYFSETQRNKGNFPGRFSGRQFSNSRSEMNVSTLELGDSALYLCASSFDLAGGYSTDTQYFGPGTRLTVL.

This clone was seen just once. The rearrangement joins TRBV18 to TRBJ2-3; 8 bases are shared with TRBD2. The germline V gene has CDR1 KGHSH and CDR2 LQKENI. This CDR3 is built from 14 residues. V lost 6 bases and J lost 4; bases outside the gene matches: 6. CDR3 amino acids: CASSSGTRPDTQYF. The CDR3 DNA follows: TGTGCCAGCTCGTCCGGGACTAGGCCAGATACGCAGTATTTT.

This chain links TRBV2 with TRBJ1-4, with 8 bases fitting TRBD1. Per the germline V gene, CDR1 is SNHLY and CDR2 is FYNNEI. Unmatched junction bases numbered 7, after V lost 6 bases and J lost 7 bases. There are 14 residues in the CDR3. In DNA, the CDR3 is TGTGCCAGCAGCCTGGACAGGGTCGGTGAAAAACTGTTTTTT. Protein: CASSLDRVGEKLFF.

CDR3 nucleotides: TGTGCCAGCTCACCACCAACGGGGAGGGCCTCTGGAAACACCATATATTTT. This gives the protein CASSPPTGRASGNTIYF. V is TRBV18 and J is TRBJ1-3; D is unresolved. The V end lost 0 bases, the J end lost 0 bases, and 12 bases lay between the germline ends. Germline loops: CDR1 KGHSH, CDR2 LQKENI. This CDR3 region has 17 residues.

This clone came up a few times. V and J are TRBV28 and TRBJ2-5; perhaps TRBD1 as D (5 bases). CDR3 length: 14 residues. The V and J ends lost 3 bases and 2 bases respectively, with 10 bases between them. Germline lookup yields CDR1 MDHEN and CDR2 SYDVKM. CDR3: CASSFQGLQETQYF. Written as DNA, the CDR3 is TGTGCCAGCAGTTTTCAGGGCCTACAAGAGACCCAGTACTTC.

The V call is TRBV5-4, the J call TRBJ2-1, with 9 bases identical to TRBD1. This CDR3 region has 15 residues. The V gene's germline CDR1 is SGHNT and CDR2 YYREEE (reference sequence). V trimming: 0 bases; J trimming: 4 bases; junction bases outside the gene matches: 2. The CDR3 region is CASSLGGQGYNEQFF. The DNA for the CDR3 is TGTGCCAGCAGCTTGGGAGGACAGGGGTACAATGAGCAGTTCTTC. Variable domain in full (rest from reference TRBV5-4 and TRBJ2-1): ETGVTQSPTHLIKTRGQQVTLRCSSQSGHNTVSWYQQALGQGPQFIFQYYREEENGRGNFPPRFSGLQFPNYSSELNVNALELDDSALYLCASSLGGQGYNEQFFGPGTRLTVL.

The genes are TRBV27 and TRBJ2-7; D may be TRBD1 (6 bases). Germline CDR1 is MNHEY and CDR2 is SMNVEV (reference sequence). The CDR3 contains 12 residues. Trimming left V 8 bases short and J 6 bases short, with 14 bases between. CDR3 in DNA: TGTGCCAGCTCTCCTGGGGGCCCCGAGCAGTACTTC. Residues: CASSPGGPEQYF.